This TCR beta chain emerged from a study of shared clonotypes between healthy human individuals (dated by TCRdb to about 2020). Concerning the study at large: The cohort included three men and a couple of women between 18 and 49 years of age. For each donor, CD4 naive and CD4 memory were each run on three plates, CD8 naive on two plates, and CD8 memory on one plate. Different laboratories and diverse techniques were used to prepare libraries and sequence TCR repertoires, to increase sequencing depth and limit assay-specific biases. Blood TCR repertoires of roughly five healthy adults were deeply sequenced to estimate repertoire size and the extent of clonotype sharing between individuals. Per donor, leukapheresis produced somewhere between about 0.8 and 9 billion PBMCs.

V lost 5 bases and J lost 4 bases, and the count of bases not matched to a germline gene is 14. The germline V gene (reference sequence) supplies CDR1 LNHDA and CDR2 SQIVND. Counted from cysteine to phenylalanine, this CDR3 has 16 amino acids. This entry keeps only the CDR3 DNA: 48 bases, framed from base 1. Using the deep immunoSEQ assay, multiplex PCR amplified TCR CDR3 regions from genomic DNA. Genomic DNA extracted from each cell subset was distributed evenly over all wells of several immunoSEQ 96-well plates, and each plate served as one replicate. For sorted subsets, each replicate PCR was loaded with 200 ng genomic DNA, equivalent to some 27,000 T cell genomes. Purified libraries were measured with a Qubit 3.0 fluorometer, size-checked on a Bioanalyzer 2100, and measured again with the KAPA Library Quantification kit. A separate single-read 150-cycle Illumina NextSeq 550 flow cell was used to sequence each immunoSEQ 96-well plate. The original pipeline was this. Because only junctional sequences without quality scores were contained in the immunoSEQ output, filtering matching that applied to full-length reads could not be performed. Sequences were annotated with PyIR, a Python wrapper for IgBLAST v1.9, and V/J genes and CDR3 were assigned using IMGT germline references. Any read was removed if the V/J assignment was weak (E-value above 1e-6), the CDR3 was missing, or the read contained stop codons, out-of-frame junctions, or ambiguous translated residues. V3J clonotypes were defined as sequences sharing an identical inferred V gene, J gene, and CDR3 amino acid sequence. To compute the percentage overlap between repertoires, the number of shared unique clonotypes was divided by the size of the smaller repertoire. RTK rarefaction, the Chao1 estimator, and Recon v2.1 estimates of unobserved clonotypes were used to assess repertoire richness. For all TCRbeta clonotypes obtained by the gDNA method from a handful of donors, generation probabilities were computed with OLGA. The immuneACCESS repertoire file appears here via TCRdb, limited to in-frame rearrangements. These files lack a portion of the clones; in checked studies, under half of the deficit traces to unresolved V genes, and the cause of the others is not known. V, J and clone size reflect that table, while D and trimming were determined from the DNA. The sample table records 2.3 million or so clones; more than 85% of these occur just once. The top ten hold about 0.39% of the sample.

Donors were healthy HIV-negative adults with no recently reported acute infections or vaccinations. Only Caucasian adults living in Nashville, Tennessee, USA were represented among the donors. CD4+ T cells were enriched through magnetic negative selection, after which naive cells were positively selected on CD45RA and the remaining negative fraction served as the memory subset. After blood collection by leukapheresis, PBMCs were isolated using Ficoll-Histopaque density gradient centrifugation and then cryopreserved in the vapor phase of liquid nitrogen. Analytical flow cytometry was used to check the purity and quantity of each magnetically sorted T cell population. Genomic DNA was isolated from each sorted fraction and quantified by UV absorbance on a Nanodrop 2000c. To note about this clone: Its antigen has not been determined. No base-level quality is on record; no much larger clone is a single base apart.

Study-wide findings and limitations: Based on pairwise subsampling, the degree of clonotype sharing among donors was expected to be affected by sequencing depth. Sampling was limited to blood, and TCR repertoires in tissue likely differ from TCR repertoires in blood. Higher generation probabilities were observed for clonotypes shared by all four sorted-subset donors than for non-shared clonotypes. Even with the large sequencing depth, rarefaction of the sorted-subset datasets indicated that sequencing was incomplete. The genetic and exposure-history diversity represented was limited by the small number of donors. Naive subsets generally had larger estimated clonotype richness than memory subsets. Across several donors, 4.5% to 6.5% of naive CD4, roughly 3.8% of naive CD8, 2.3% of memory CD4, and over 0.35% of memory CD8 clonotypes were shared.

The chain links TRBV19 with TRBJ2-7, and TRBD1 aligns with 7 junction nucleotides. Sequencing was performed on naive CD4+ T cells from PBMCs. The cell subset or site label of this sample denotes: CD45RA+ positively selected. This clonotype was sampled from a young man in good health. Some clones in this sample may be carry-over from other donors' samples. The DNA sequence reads TGTGCCAGTAGTGCACAACCGGGACAGTTATTTTACGAGCAGTACTTC. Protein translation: CASSAQPGQLFYEQYF.